This TCR beta chain was sequenced during a study of CXCR3-negative and CXCR3-positive naive CD8 T cells. Via 5' RACE with UMI labels, TRB cDNA libraries were prepared. One entry per CDR3 protein, without DNA, is what TCRdb gives after re-calling the 5' RACE reads. This table lists 45,000 to 70,000 distinct CDR3 sequences. There are 15 residues in the CDR3. Germline loops: CDR1 SGHRS, CDR2 YFSETQ. What was sequenced was memory CD8+ T cells from blood. The TCR originated in a human donor in good health. Some clones in this sample may be carry-over from other donors' samples. The chain is built from TRBV5-1 and TRBJ1-1. CDR3 protein: CASSLVGGENTEAFF.